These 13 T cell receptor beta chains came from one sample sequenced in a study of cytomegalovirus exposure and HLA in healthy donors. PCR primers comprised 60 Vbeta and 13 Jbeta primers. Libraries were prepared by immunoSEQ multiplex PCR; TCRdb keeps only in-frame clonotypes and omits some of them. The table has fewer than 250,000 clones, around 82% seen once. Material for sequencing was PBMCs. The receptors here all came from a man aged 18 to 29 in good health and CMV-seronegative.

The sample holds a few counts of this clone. In DNA form, the CDR3 reads TGTGCCAGCAGCCACGGACAGGGCTATGGCTACACCTTC. It yields the protein CASSHGQGYGYTF. The chain combines TRBV9 with TRBJ1-2, with TRBD1 matching over 8 bases. CDR1 is SGDLS, CDR2 YYNGEE, per germline. The J segment lost 4 bases and the V segment lost 4 bases, leaving 3 bases of the junction unmatched. This CDR3 contains 13 residues.

The CDR3 coding sequence is TGTGCCAGCAGGACGGGGAACACCGGGGAGCTGTTTTTT. It is translated as CASRTGNTGELFF. V and J are TRBV6-1 and TRBJ2-2; D is unclear. Germline V gene sequence: CDR1 MNHNS, CDR2 SASEGT. The CDR3 has 13 residues. V lost 6 bases, J lost 1 base, and 6 bases lay in between.

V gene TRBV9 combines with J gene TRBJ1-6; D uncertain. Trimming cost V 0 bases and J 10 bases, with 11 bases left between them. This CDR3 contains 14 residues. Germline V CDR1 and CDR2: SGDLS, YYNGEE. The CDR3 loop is CASSVEGLGSPLHF. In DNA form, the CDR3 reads TGTGCCAGCAGCGTAGAAGGACTAGGGTCACCCCTCCACTTT.

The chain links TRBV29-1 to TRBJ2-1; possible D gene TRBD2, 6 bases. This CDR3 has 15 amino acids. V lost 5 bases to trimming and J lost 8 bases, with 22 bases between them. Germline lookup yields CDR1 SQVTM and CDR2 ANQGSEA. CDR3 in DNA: TGCAGCGTTACCCCTAGTGGGGAGGTTCTCGATGAGCAGTTCTTC. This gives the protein CSVTPSGEVLDEQFF.

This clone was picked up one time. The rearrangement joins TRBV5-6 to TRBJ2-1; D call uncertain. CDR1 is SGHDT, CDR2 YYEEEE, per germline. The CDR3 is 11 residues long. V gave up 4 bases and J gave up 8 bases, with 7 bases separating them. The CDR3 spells CASSTEDEQFF. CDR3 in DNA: TGTGCCAGCAGCACCGAGGATGAGCAGTTCTTC. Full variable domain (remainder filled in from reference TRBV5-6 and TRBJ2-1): DAGVTQSPTHLIKTRGQQVTLRCSPKSGHDTVSWYQQALGQGPQFIFQYYEEEERQRGNFPDRFSGHQFPNYSSELNVNALLLGDSALYLCASSTEDEQFFGPGTRLTVL.

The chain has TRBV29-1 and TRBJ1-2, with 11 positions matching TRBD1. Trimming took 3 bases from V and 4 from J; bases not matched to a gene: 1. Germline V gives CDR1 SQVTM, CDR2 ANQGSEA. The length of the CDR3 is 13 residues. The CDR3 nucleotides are TGCAGCGTTGATGGGACAGGGGGCTATGGCTACACCTTC. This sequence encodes CSVDGTGGYGYTF.

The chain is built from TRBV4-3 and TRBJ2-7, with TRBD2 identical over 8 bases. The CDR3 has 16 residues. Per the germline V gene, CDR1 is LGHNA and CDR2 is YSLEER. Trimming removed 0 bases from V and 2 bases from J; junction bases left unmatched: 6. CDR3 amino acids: CASSQDSGARAYEQYF. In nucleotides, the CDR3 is TGCGCCAGCAGCCAAGATAGCGGGGCCAGAGCCTACGAGCAGTACTTC.

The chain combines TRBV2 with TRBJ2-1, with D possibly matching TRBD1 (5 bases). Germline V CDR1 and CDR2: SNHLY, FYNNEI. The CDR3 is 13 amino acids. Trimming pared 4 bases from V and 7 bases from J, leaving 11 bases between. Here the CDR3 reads CASSVQAGNEQFF. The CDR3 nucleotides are TGTGCCAGCAGTGTACAGGCTGGTAATGAGCAGTTCTTC.

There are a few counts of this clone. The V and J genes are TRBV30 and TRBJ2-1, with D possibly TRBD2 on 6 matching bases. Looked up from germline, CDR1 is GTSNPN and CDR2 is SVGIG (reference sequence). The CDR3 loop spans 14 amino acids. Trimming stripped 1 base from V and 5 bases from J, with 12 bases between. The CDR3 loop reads CAWSATTRNNEQFF. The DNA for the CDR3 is TGTGCCTGGAGTGCCACGACTAGAAACAATGAGCAGTTCTTC.

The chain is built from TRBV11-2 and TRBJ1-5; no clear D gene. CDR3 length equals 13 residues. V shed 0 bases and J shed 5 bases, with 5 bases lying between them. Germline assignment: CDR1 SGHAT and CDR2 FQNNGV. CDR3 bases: TGTGCCAGCAGCTTAGAGCGGGATCAGCCCCAGCATTTT. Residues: CASSLERDQPQHF.

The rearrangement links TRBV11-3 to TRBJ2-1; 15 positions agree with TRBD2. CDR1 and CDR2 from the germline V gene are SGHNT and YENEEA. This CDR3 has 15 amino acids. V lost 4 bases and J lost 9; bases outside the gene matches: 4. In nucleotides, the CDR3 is TGTGCCAGCAGCTCGAAGGGACTAGCGGGAGGTGAGCAGTTCTTC. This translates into CASSSKGLAGGEQFF.

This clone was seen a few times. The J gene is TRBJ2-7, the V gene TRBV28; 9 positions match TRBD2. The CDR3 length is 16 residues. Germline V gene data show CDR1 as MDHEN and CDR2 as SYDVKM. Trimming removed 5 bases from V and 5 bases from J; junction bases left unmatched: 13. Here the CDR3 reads CASSLILAGQGHEQYF. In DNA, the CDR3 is TGTGCCAGCAGTCTCATACTAGCGGGCCAAGGCCACGAGCAGTACTTC.

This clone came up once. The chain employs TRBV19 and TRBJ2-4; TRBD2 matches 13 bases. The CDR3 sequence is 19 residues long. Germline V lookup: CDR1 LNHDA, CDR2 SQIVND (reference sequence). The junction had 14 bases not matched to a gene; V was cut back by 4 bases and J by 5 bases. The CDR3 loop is CASSNEGTSGTVGQNIQYF. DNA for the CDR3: TGTGCCAGTAGTAACGAGGGGACTAGCGGGACGGTTGGGCAAAACATTCAGTACTTC.